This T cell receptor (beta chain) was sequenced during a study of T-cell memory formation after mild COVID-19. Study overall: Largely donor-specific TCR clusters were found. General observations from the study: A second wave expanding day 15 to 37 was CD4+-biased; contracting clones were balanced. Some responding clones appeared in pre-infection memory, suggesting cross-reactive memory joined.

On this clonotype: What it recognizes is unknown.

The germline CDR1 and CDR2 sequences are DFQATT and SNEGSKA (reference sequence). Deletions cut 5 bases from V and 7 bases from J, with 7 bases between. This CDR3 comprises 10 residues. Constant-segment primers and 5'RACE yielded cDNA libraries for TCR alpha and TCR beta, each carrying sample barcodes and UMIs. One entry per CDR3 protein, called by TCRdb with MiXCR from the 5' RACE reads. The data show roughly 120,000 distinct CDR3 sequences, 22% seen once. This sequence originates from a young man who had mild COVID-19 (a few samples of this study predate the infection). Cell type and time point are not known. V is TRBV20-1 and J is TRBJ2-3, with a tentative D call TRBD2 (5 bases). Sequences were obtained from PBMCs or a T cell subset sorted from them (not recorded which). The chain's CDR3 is CSAEDYTQYF. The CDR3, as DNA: TGCAGTGCTGAGGACTATACGCAGTATTTT.